This record covers a single T cell receptor (beta chain). The sample belongs to a study of cytotoxic CD8 clonotypes in ibrutinib-treated CLL. Sequencing sought depths of 1 in 200,000 to 1 in 1 million T cells. Method: immunoSEQ multiplex PCR; TCRdb's copy keeps in-frame clones and lacks some. This sample yields roughly 300,000 clones, of which more than 70% are seen a single time; about 5.3% belongs to the top ten. Germline assignment: CDR1 SGHTA and CDR2 FQGNSA. Unmatched junction bases numbered 2, after V lost 4 bases and J lost 3 bases. The CDR3 runs 14 residues. The genes are TRBV7-2 and TRBJ2-7, with 11 bases that match TRBD2. The sequence came from a human donor with chronic lymphocytic leukemia. This sample comprised PBMCs, obtained at disease progression, from a patient treated with ibrutinib. The CDR3, as DNA: TGTGCCAGCAGCTATGGACTAGCGGGCTACGAGCAGTACTTC. Its translation is CASSYGLAGYEQYF. Supplemented by reference TRBV7-2 and TRBJ2-7, the full variable domain reads GAGVSQSPSNKVTEKGKDVELRCDPISGHTALYWYRQSLGQGLEFLIYFQGNSAPDKSGLPSDRFSAERTGGSVSTLTIQRTQQEDSAVYLCASSYGLAGYEQYFGPGTRLTVT.